The 18 T cell receptor beta chains given below trace back to one sample, sequenced in a study of blood T cell repertoires in COVID-19. Produced via immunoSEQ multiplex PCR; TCRdb's table is partial and in-frame only. The sample comprises some 240,000 clones, 80% to 95% of which are singletons, and approximately 0.77% rests with the top ten. Sequencing was done on a sample of peripheral blood. These TCRs come from a man aged 55 to 70 with COVID-19, enrolled during active disease.

The chain carries TRBV5-6 and TRBJ2-1; D gene unclear. This CDR3 spans 13 amino acids. The germline CDR1 and CDR2 sequences are SGHDT and YYEEEE. Trimming removed 6 bases from V and 6 bases from J, with 13 bases in between. Here the CDR3 reads CASTYGATNEQFF. The CDR3 DNA reads TGTGCCAGCACCTACGGAGCTACCAATGAGCAGTTCTTC.

J is TRBJ2-2 and V is TRBV3-1 (or the pseudogene TRBV3-2); 8 nucleotides line up with TRBD2. This CDR3 contains 15 residues. From germline, CDR1 is LGHDT and CDR2 YNNKEL (reference sequence). V lost 1 base to trimming and J lost 6 bases; unmatched junction nucleotides: 4. CDR3 coding DNA: TGTGCCAGCAGCCAAGGGTGGCGGGAGGCCGGGGAGCTGTTTTTT. Its protein is CASSQGWREAGELFF.

This chain connects TRBV5-4 to TRBJ2-1; 9 bases match TRBD1. Germline values: CDR1 SGHNT, CDR2 YYREEE (reference sequence). The CDR3 has 15 amino acids. Trimming removed 0 bases from V and 8 bases from J; junction bases left unmatched: 6. The CDR3 loop is CASSLGWDRDDEQFF. The CDR3 DNA follows: TGTGCCAGCAGCTTGGGGTGGGACAGGGACGATGAGCAGTTCTTC. Complete variable domain (other parts from reference TRBV5-4 and TRBJ2-1): ETGVTQSPTHLIKTRGQQVTLRCSSQSGHNTVSWYQQALGQGPQFIFQYYREEENGRGNFPPRFSGLQFPNYSSELNVNALELDDSALYLCASSLGWDRDDEQFFGPGTRLTVL.

V is TRBV4-1 and J is TRBJ1-1, with no clear D. The CDR3 consists of 17 residues. Germline lookup yields CDR1 MGHRA and CDR2 YSYEKL. Deletions cut 2 bases from V and 0 bases from J, with 16 bases between. CDR3 residues: CASSQPGNKQMNTEAFF. As DNA, the CDR3 is TGCGCCAGCAGCCAACCGGGAAACAAACAGATGAACACTGAAGCTTTCTTT.

This rearrangement joins TRBV4-1 to TRBJ1-1; D possibly corresponds to TRBD1 (6 bases). Germline lookup yields CDR1 MGHRA and CDR2 YSYEKL. This CDR3 region has 15 residues. V lost 0 bases to trimming and J lost 2 bases, with 10 bases between them. For the CDR3, the DNA is TGCGCCAGCAGCCAAGATCCAGGGGATAACACTGAAGCTTTCTTT. It specifies CASSQDPGDNTEAFF.

The rearrangement uses TRBV7-9 and TRBJ2-6; 7 nucleotides line up with TRBD1. With V trimmed by 4 bases and J by 1 base, 13 bases remained unmatched. The V gene's germline CDR1 is SEHNR and CDR2 FQNEAQ (reference sequence). The CDR3 covers 19 residues. This CDR3 is CASSSGRAGGRSGANVLTF. DNA for the CDR3: TGTGCCAGCAGCTCTGGTAGGGCAGGGGGAAGGTCTGGGGCCAACGTCCTGACTTTC.

This clone was seen a handful of times. Other DNA sequences in the sample encode the same CDR3. The chain combines TRBV5-1 with TRBJ2-2; TRBD1 might be the D (6 bases). V gave up 0 bases and J gave up 4 bases, with 10 bases separating them. CDR3 size: 15 residues. Germline CDR1 SGHRS, CDR2 YFSETQ. The chain's CDR3 is CASSLGQGSTGELFF. DNA of the CDR3: TGCGCCAGCAGCTTGGGGCAGGGGTCCACCGGGGAGCTGTTTTTT.

Worth noting for this clone: Other DNA sequences in the sample encode the same CDR3. The chain employs TRBV11-2 and TRBJ2-3; 9 bases align to TRBD2. The CDR3 covers 15 residues. Trimming removed 3 bases from V and 0 bases from J; junction bases left unmatched: 1. The germline gives CDR1 SGHAT, CDR2 FQNNGV. Here the CDR3 reads CASSFSGSSTDTQYF. DNA of the CDR3: TGTGCCAGCAGCTTTAGCGGGAGTAGCACAGATACGCAGTATTTT.

The chain combines TRBV7-8 with TRBJ1-2; D is unclear. The CDR3 length is 13 residues. Germline lookup yields CDR1 SGHVS and CDR2 FQNEAQ. V was pared by 4 bases and J by 7 bases, with 13 bases between. The chain's CDR3 is CASSSRNARGYTF. For the CDR3, the DNA is TGTGCCAGCAGCTCTAGGAACGCGCGTGGCTACACCTTC.

The gene calls are TRBV5-4 and TRBJ2-7; 8 bases match TRBD2. With 4 bases clipped from V and 5 bases from J, the junction kept 5 bases outside the gene matches. This CDR3 region has 13 residues. The germline V gene has CDR1 SGHNT and CDR2 YYREEE (reference sequence). As DNA, the CDR3 is TGTGCCAGCAGCCGGGGGGGGGCCGACGAGCAGTACTTC. Translation: CASSRGGADEQYF.

The chain carries TRBV19 and TRBJ1-1; D gene ambiguous. Germline V gives CDR1 LNHDA, CDR2 SQIVND (reference sequence). This CDR3 comprises 13 residues. Trimming stripped 1 base from V and 10 bases from J, with 13 bases between. CDR3 nucleotides: TGTGCCAGTAGTATAGTCGGGCGGGAGGGAGCTTTCTTT. Protein sequence: CASSIVGREGAFF.

This rearrangement joins TRBV30 to TRBJ1-3; D unresolved. The CDR3 runs 15 residues. V lost 4 bases and J 1 base, leaving 14 bases between the germline ends. CDR1 is GTSNPN and CDR2 is SVGIG in the germline V gene (reference sequence). The DNA for the CDR3 is TGTGCCTGGAAAGCCGTGGGCGGGTCTGGAAACACCATATATTTT. Residues: CAWKAVGGSGNTIYF.

This clone was observed at least ten times. Additional DNA sequences in this sample encode the identical CDR3. The rearrangement joins TRBV7-8 to TRBJ1-5, with 9 bases aligning to TRBD1. Germline V gene data show CDR1 as SGHVS and CDR2 as FQNEAQ. V trimming: 1 base; J trimming: 3 bases; junction bases outside the gene matches: 1. The CDR3 contains 15 residues. CDR3 coding DNA: TGTGCCAGCAGCTTAGGGACAGGGGACAATCAGCCCCAGCATTTT. Translated: CASSLGTGDNQPQHF.

The J gene is TRBJ2-7, the V gene TRBV3-1 (or the pseudogene TRBV3-2); TRBD2 aligns across 7 bases. The V segment lost 2 bases and the J segment 1 base; nucleotides outside the gene matches: 14. Germline values: CDR1 LGHDT, CDR2 YNNKEL (reference sequence). The CDR3 contains 18 residues. The CDR3 loop is CASSQWAGFTSASYEQYF. The CDR3 DNA is TGTGCCAGCAGCCAATGGGCAGGATTTACTAGCGCTTCCTACGAGCAGTACTTC.

CDR3 nucleotide sequence: TGCGCCAACACCCCGCCCGGGGGGGGAGGTTCCTACGAGCAGTACTTC. Protein: CANTPPGGGGSYEQYF. The J gene is TRBJ2-7, the V gene TRBV23-1, with 8 bases aligning to TRBD2. TRBV23-1 is noted as an ORF with a role that remains uncertain. The CDR3 length is 16 residues. Trimming removed 10 bases from V and 1 base from J; junction bases left unmatched: 15.

The CDR3, as DNA: TGTGCCAGCAGCCCGGACAGGGGTGGCTACAATGAGCAGTTCTTC. This gives the protein CASSPDRGGYNEQFF. The chain has TRBV11-3 and TRBJ2-1; 9 bases fit TRBD1. Germline CDR1 reads SGHNT; CDR2 reads YENEEA. The CDR3 totals 15 residues. Trimming cost V 5 bases and J 3 bases; bases outside gene matches: 5.

V and J are TRBV24-1 and TRBJ1-5, with 7 positions matching TRBD1. Unmatched junction bases numbered 5, after V lost 5 bases and J lost 5 bases. From germline, CDR1 is KGHDR and CDR2 SFDVKD. The CDR3 length is 14 residues. The CDR3 region is CATSGAGTDQPQHF. In DNA form, the CDR3 reads TGTGCCACCAGTGGCGCAGGGACAGATCAGCCCCAGCATTTT.

This chain links TRBV9 with TRBJ2-1; 12 bases agree with TRBD2. The CDR3 runs 17 residues. J was trimmed by 7 bases and V by 0 bases; bases with no gene match: 8. Germline V gene lookup returns CDR1 SGDLS and CDR2 YYNGEE. CDR3 DNA: TGTGCCAGCAGCGTAGCACCAACTAGCGGGGGGCGAAATGAGCAGTTCTTC. Its translation: CASSVAPTSGGRNEQFF.